This TCR beta chain was captured in a study of blood T cell repertoires in COVID-19. Background on the study: From the United States, Italy and Spain came samples of acute and convalescent COVID-19. The analysed material was cDNA or gDNA that came from T cells, B-cell-depleted T cells, or PBMCs.

Methods used by the authors: Counts of nucleated cells, estimated from reference gene primer amplification, were obtained. Assay used: immunoSEQ multiplex PCR; TCRdb lists only in-frame clones, some missing. That table is the source of V, J and clone size, and D and trimming were worked out from the DNA. The repertoire includes around 250,000 clones, roughly four fifths of them detected once, and roughly 1.9% sits in the top ten. Germline V lookup: CDR1 MDHEN, CDR2 SYDVKM. This CDR3 spans 13 amino acids. V lost 10 bases to trimming and J lost 4 bases, with 13 bases between them. V gene TRBV28 combines with J gene TRBJ1-4, with D perhaps TRBD1 (5 bases). The sequenced material came from peripheral blood. The sequence came from a man aged 30 to 45 who had recovered from COVID-19. The CDR3 nucleotides are TGTGCCACCCGGGGGGTCCTTAATGAAAAACTGTTTTTT. Its protein product is CATRGVLNEKLFF.